The 4 T cell receptor beta chains below were found in one sample sequenced in a study of response to subunit inactivated influenza vaccine. TCRdb called the RT-PCR reads again in MiXCR, with one record for every CDR3 protein. This table has 150,000 to 200,000 distinct CDR3 sequences, roughly a tenth appearing once. The sample in question was CD8+ T cells sorted from PBMCs, obtained less than 25 months after vaccination. These receptors all come from a man in his fifties or sixties who received an inactivated influenza vaccine.

This clonotype has more than one count but fewer than ten. This CDR3 reads CASSFSGSDTGELFF. Here the CDR3 DNA reads TGTGCCAGCAGCTTTAGTGGCTCGGACACCGGGGAGCTGTTTTTT. The chain employs TRBV7-3 and TRBJ2-2; D gene unclear. Germline V gives CDR1 SGHTA, CDR2 FQGTGA. The CDR3 is made up of 15 amino acids. Trimming removed 3 bases at V and 3 bases at J, with 11 bases between.

The chain has TRBV6-6 and TRBJ2-7; D unresolved. V shed 3 bases and J shed 5 bases, with 11 bases lying between them. The length of the CDR3 is 13 residues. CDR1 MNHNY and CDR2 SVGAGI come from the germline V gene (reference sequence). The CDR3 DNA is TGTGCCAGCAGTTATTACTTTGGAAACGAGCAGTACTTC. It specifies CASSYYFGNEQYF.

The J gene is TRBJ2-3, the V gene TRBV11-2; D uncertain. This CDR3 region has 12 residues. V lost 4 bases and J lost 10, with 12 bases in between. In germline, CDR1 is SGHAT, CDR2 FQNNGV. For the CDR3, the DNA is TGTGCCAGCAGCTCGGATGTCCGGTCGCAGTATTTT. This sequence encodes CASSSDVRSQYF.

This clonotype was observed many times. V and J are TRBV10-3 and TRBJ1-5; a weak D match, TRBD1 (6 bases). Germline CDR1 reads ENHRY; CDR2 reads SYGVKD. Trimming removed 11 bases from V and 7 bases from J, with 18 bases in between. This CDR3 region has 13 residues. The CDR3 DNA reads as TGTGCCTCTTGGAGAGGGGGAGGCCAGCCCCAGCATTTT. This codes for CASWRGGGQPQHF.